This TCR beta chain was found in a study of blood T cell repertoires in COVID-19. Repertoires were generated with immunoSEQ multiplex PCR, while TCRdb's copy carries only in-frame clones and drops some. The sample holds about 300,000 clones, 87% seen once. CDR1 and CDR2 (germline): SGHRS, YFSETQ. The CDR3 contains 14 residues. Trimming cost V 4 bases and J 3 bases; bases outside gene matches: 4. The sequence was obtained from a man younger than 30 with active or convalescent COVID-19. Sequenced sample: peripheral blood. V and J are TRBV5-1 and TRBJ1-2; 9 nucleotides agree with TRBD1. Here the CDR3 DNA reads TGCGCCAGCAGCGAACAGGGGGCGGACTATGGCTACACCTTC. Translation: CASSEQGADYGYTF.